Each of the 11 T cell receptor beta chains below was sequenced from the same sample in a study of glioma-infiltrating T cells after dendritic cell vaccination. Assay used: immunoSEQ multiplex PCR; TCRdb lists only in-frame clones, some missing. The profile shows tens of thousands of clones, 85% of them singletons. Time point meaning: after dendritic cell vaccination, including at tumor progression/relapse. The sequencing here drew on blood, taken after dendritic cell vaccination. The receptor set was obtained from a human donor with glioblastoma.

This clone was seen only once. The chain uses TRBV18 and TRBJ2-5, with TRBD2 identical over 12 bases. The CDR3 loop spans 17 amino acids. With V trimmed by 3 bases and J by 2 bases, 7 bases remained unmatched. Germline V CDR1 and CDR2: KGHSH, LQKENI. This chain's CDR3 is CASSPRLAGVIQETQYF. The CDR3, as DNA: TGTGCCAGCTCACCTCGACTAGCGGGGGTTATACAAGAGACCCAGTACTTC. The full variable domain, completed using reference TRBV18 and TRBJ2-5, is NAGVMQNPRHLVRRRGQEARLRCSPMKGHSHVYWYRQLPEEGLKFMVYLQKENIIDESGMPKERFSAEFPKEGPSILRIQQVVRGDSAAYFCASSPRLAGVIQETQYFGPGTRLLVL.

This rearrangement joins TRBV19 to TRBJ1-1; 7 nucleotides agree with TRBD1. Unmatched junction bases numbered 3, after V lost 0 bases and J lost 5 bases. The CDR3 length is 14 residues. In germline, CDR1 is LNHDA, CDR2 SQIVND (reference sequence). CDR3 coding DNA: TGTGCCAGTAGTATAGAACAGGGGTGGACTGAAGCTTTCTTT. This encodes CASSIEQGWTEAFF.

V gene TRBV19 combines with J gene TRBJ1-1, with 7 positions matching TRBD1. The CDR3 sequence is 14 residues long. Trimming at V came to 2 bases and at J to 4 bases, leaving 4 bases not matched to a gene. The germline V gene encodes CDR1 LNHDA and CDR2 SQIVND (reference sequence). The CDR3 sequence is CASSIRAGGTEAFF. The CDR3 bases are TGTGCCAGTAGTATAAGGGCAGGGGGCACTGAAGCTTTCTTT.

This clone was counted once. V and J are TRBV28 and TRBJ2-7, with 8 bases identical to TRBD2. Germline V gene sequence: CDR1 MDHEN, CDR2 SYDVKM. The ends lost 5 bases at V and 3 bases at J; junction bases unmatched: 9. The CDR3 is made up of 15 amino acids. CDR3 sequence (DNA): TGTGCCAGCAGTGCCCTAGCGGGTCACGTCTACGAGCAGTACTTC. It encodes CASSALAGHVYEQYF. Using reference TRBV28 and TRBJ2-7 for the parts outside the CDR3, the full variable domain is DVKVTQSSRYLVKRTGEKVFLECVQDMDHENMFWYRQDPGLGLRLIYFSYDVKMKEKGDIPEGYSVSREKKERFSLILESASTNQTSMYLCASSALAGHVYEQYFGPGTRLTVT.

This chain uses TRBV30 with TRBJ2-7; 8 nucleotides agree with TRBD1. CDR1 GTSNPN and CDR2 SVGIG come from the germline V gene (reference sequence). The J segment lost 2 bases and the V segment lost 4 bases, leaving 7 bases of the junction unmatched. CDR3 size: 14 residues. The CDR3 nucleotides are TGTGCCTGGAAAAGGGAGACAGGGGCCTACGAGCAGTACTTC. Amino acid sequence: CAWKRETGAYEQYF.

The chain joins TRBV7-9 to TRBJ2-3, with D maybe TRBD1 (6 bases). The CDR3 contains 16 residues. The germline V and J ends were trimmed by 3 bases and 2 bases, with 15 bases remaining between them. CDR1 and CDR2 from the germline V gene are SEHNR and FQNEAQ (reference sequence). This CDR3 is CASSLGISGDTDTQYF. The CDR3 region has the DNA TGTGCCAGCAGCTTGGGAATTTCAGGGGACACAGATACGCAGTATTTT.

The chain recombines TRBV5-1 with TRBJ2-5; D might be TRBD1 (5 bases). Germline V lookup: CDR1 SGHRS, CDR2 YFSETQ. The CDR3 covers 10 residues. The CDR3 nucleotides read TGCGCTTCAAAGGGGGAGACCCAGTACTTC. Its protein is CASKGETQYF.

This clone was observed a single time. This rearrangement joins TRBV27 to TRBJ2-7, with unresolved D. The germline CDR1 and CDR2 sequences are MNHEY and SMNVEV (reference sequence). The CDR3 is made up of 13 amino acids. V gave up 3 bases and J gave up 1 base, with 7 bases separating them. The CDR3 region has the DNA TGTGCCAGCAGTTTTCACAGTTCCTACGAGCAGTACTTC. Its translation: CASSFHSSYEQYF.

The V and J genes are TRBV4-1 and TRBJ2-5, with no clear D. CDR3 length: 13 amino acids. CDR1 and CDR2 (germline): MGHRA, YSYEKL. Trimming left V 1 base short and J 1 base short, with 4 bases between. CDR3 protein: CASSQGSQETQYF. In DNA, the CDR3 is TGCGCCAGCAGCCAAGGCAGCCAAGAGACCCAGTACTTC.

This CDR3 reads CASSSRDSKTDTQYF. CDR3 DNA: TGTGCCAGCAGCTCCCGGGACTCGAAAACAGATACGCAGTATTTT. V is TRBV11-3 and J is TRBJ2-3; TRBD2 is a possible D gene (6 bases). The V end was cut by 4 bases, the J end by 3 bases, with 14 bases between. The germline V gene has CDR1 SGHNT and CDR2 YENEEA. This CDR3 is built from 15 residues.

V gene TRBV19 combines with J gene TRBJ2-1, with D perhaps TRBD1 (6 bases). The V end was cut by 7 bases, the J end by 4 bases, with 11 bases between. The V gene's germline CDR1 is LNHDA and CDR2 SQIVND (reference sequence). The CDR3 length is 13 residues. CDR3 region: CASISGVYNEQFF. Here the CDR3 DNA reads TGTGCCAGTATTTCAGGGGTGTACAATGAGCAGTTCTTC.